The 26 T cell receptor beta chains below all came from one sample that was sequenced in a study of cytomegalovirus exposure and HLA in healthy donors. TCRdb's table, derived via immunoSEQ multiplex PCR, lists solely in-frame clones and lacks some. The table records about 150,000 clones, 75% to 90% of them present only once. The sequenced material came from PBMCs. Receptors were obtained from a young man in good health and CMV-seropositive.

The rearrangement uses TRBV30 and TRBJ2-7; TRBD1 matches 7 bases. The V segment lost 1 base and the J segment 7 bases; nucleotides outside the gene matches: 7. The CDR3 consists of 13 residues. Germline V lookup: CDR1 GTSNPN, CDR2 SVGIG (reference sequence). CDR3 loop: CAWSGQGMREQYF. CDR3 sequence (DNA): TGTGCCTGGAGTGGACAGGGCATGAGGGAGCAGTACTTC.

The rearrangement uses TRBV7-9 and TRBJ2-7; D is perhaps TRBD1 (6 bases). This CDR3 has 17 amino acids. Trimming stripped 2 bases from V and 0 bases from J, with 17 bases between. Germline V CDR1 and CDR2: SEHNR, FQNEAQ (reference sequence). In DNA form, the CDR3 reads TGTGCCAGCAGCTTATTCGCCTCGACAGGTGTCTCCTACGAGCAGTACTTC. As protein: CASSLFASTGVSYEQYF.

This chain connects TRBV29-1 to TRBJ2-7; D gene unclear. Trimming cost V 5 bases and J 3 bases, with 20 bases left between them. CDR3 length: 15 amino acids. CDR1 and CDR2 from the germline V gene are SQVTM and ANQGSEA. The CDR3 is CSVRDSSQARYEQYF. In DNA, the CDR3 is TGCAGCGTTCGTGACTCGTCCCAAGCCCGCTACGAGCAGTACTTC.

This sequence joins TRBV6-1 and TRBJ2-7; D unresolved. Germline V gene data show CDR1 as MNHNS and CDR2 as SASEGT. The CDR3 sequence is 15 residues long. V was cut by 6 bases and J by 3 bases, with 18 bases left in between. The CDR3 DNA reads as TGTGCCAGCAGCGGAGAGGAAAGTACCCTCTACGAGCAGTACTTC. Protein product: CASSGEESTLYEQYF.

The V and J genes are TRBV9 and TRBJ2-3; D is possibly TRBD2 (6 bases). Germline loops: CDR1 SGDLS, CDR2 YYNGEE. Deletions cut 3 bases from V and 4 bases from J, with 12 bases between. The CDR3 has 14 amino acids. The CDR3 DNA sequence: TGTGCCAGCAGCGCAGGGTCGGGGGCAGATACGCAGTATTTT. Translation gives CASSAGSGADTQYF.

This chain uses TRBV4-3 with TRBJ1-1, with D possibly TRBD1 on 5 matching bases. Trimming took 8 bases from V and 4 from J, leaving 14 bases between them. Germline V lookup: CDR1 LGHNA, CDR2 YSLEER. This CDR3 comprises 13 residues. The CDR3 sequence: CASGTLGGTEAFF. Here the CDR3 DNA reads TGCGCCAGCGGAACGTTGGGGGGCACTGAAGCTTTCTTT.

The CDR3 DNA reads as TGTGCCAGCAGCTATGGACAGGCATACGAGCAGTACTTC. Translating gives CASSYGQAYEQYF. The V and J genes are TRBV7-9 and TRBJ2-7; 7 bases agree with TRBD1. CDR1 and CDR2 from the germline V gene are SEHNR and FQNEAQ (reference sequence). This CDR3 has 13 residues. V lost 4 bases and J lost 4; bases outside the gene matches: 4.

The chain couples TRBV5-1 to TRBJ1-5; D gene ambiguous. V was shortened by 0 bases and J by 0 bases, with 10 bases between the two germline ends. This CDR3 is built from 16 residues. Germline lookup yields CDR1 SGHRS and CDR2 YFSETQ. The CDR3 DNA sequence: TGCGCCAGCAGCTTGGGAGGAGTTTATAGCAATCAGCCCCAGCATTTT. It is translated as CASSLGGVYSNQPQHF.

This rearrangement joins TRBV13 to TRBJ2-7; 8 positions agree with TRBD2. This CDR3 contains 15 residues. Germline V lookup: CDR1 PRHDT, CDR2 FYEKMQ (reference sequence). V shed 4 bases and J 13 bases; nucleotides not matched to a gene: 18. The CDR3 DNA reads TGTGCCAGCAGCTCTCGGGGTAGCGGGGCACCCAACGCCTACTTC. As protein: CASSSRGSGAPNAYF.

This clone came up a few times. J is TRBJ2-5 and V is TRBV9, with D maybe TRBD2 (6 bases). Germline-derived CDR1 and CDR2 are SGDLS and YYNGEE. The V and J ends lost 0 bases and 0 bases respectively, with 9 bases between them. The CDR3 is 15 amino acids. The CDR3 here is CASSVGGLDQETQYF. In nucleotides, the CDR3 is TGTGCCAGCAGCGTAGGGGGACTGGACCAAGAGACCCAGTACTTC.

The V call is TRBV7-2, the J call TRBJ2-1; maybe TRBD1 (6 bases). The CDR3 covers 15 residues. V was trimmed by 5 bases and J by 8 bases, leaving 19 bases between them. Germline lookup yields CDR1 SGHTA and CDR2 FQGNSA. The CDR3 coding sequence is TGTGCCAGCAGCACAACAGGGTTTCGGGTCGATGAGCAGTTCTTC. Its translation: CASSTTGFRVDEQFF.

This chain joins TRBV7-9 and TRBJ1-2, with D unclear. CDR1 is SEHNR and CDR2 is FQNEAQ in the germline V gene (reference sequence). This CDR3 has 16 residues. With 1 base removed from V and 7 bases from J, the gap between germline ends came to 19 bases. CDR3 amino acids: CASSLGAGQERSGYTF. The CDR3 nucleotides are TGTGCCAGCAGCTTAGGGGCGGGCCAAGAGAGGAGTGGCTACACCTTC.

The chain has TRBV6-6 and TRBJ1-1; D ambiguous. V was shortened by 6 bases and J by 1 base, with 9 bases between the two germline ends. Germline V gives CDR1 MNHNY, CDR2 SVGAGI (reference sequence). The CDR3 spans 13 residues. CDR3 loop: CASSRRENTEAFF. In DNA, the CDR3 is TGTGCCAGCAGCCGCCGGGAGAACACTGAAGCTTTCTTT.

The J gene is TRBJ1-1, the V gene TRBV19, with D possibly TRBD1 on 5 matching bases. CDR3 length: 13 amino acids. Between the trimmed V and J ends, which lost 3 bases and 4 bases, there was a span of 9 bases. Germline V lookup: CDR1 LNHDA, CDR2 SQIVND (reference sequence). Here the CDR3 DNA reads TGTGCCAGTAGTATTGGAGGGACCACTGAAGCTTTCTTT. This gives the protein CASSIGGTTEAFF.

Of note for this clone: The same CDR3 arises from other DNA sequences in this sample as well. V usage is TRBV6-5 and J usage is TRBJ2-7, with no clear D. Germline V gives CDR1 MNHEY, CDR2 SVGAGI. CDR3 size: 13 residues. Trimming removed 0 bases from V and 3 bases from J, with 6 bases in between. CDR3 DNA: TGTGCCAGCAGTTACTCGGCTGGCTACGAGCAGTACTTC. Protein sequence: CASSYSAGYEQYF.

The chain carries TRBV7-7 and TRBJ2-5, with 10 bases lining up with TRBD1. After removal of 4 bases from V and 4 bases from J, the junction contained 6 bases not matched to a gene. CDR3 size: 15 residues. In germline, CDR1 is SSHAT, CDR2 FNYEAQ (reference sequence). CDR3 DNA: TGTGCCAGCAGCTCTAGACAGGGGGCAAGAGAGACCCAGTACTTC. It codes for CASSSRQGARETQYF. The full variable domain, with the rest looked up from reference TRBV7-7 and TRBJ2-5, is GAGVSQSPRYKVTKRGQDVTLRCDPISSHATLYWYQQALGQGPEFLTYFNYEAQPDKSGLPSDRFSAERPEGSISTLTIQRTEQRDSAMYRCASSSRQGARETQYFGPGTRLLVL.

This chain links TRBV30 with TRBJ1-1; D may be TRBD1 (5 bases). The CDR3 runs to 15 residues. Germline V gene data show CDR1 as GTSNPN and CDR2 as SVGIG (reference sequence). The ends were cut back, 1 base at V and 0 bases at J, with 12 bases in the middle. As DNA, the CDR3 is TGTGCCTGGAGTGGTTACAGGAGTATGAACACTGAAGCTTTCTTT. Amino acid sequence: CAWSGYRSMNTEAFF.

This clone was seen a handful of times. The chain is built from TRBV19 and TRBJ2-1, with 11 bases identical to TRBD1. The CDR3 loop spans 17 amino acids. The V segment lost 4 bases and the J segment 2 bases; nucleotides outside the gene matches: 7. Germline values: CDR1 LNHDA, CDR2 SQIVND (reference sequence). CDR3 loop: CASSTGQGAAPYNEQFF. Written as DNA, the CDR3 is TGTGCCAGTAGTACCGGACAGGGGGCGGCCCCCTACAATGAGCAGTTCTTC.

The J gene is TRBJ1-2, the V gene TRBV6-5; D might be TRBD1 (5 bases). V shed 6 bases and J shed 6 bases, with 14 bases lying between them. CDR1 and CDR2 from the germline V gene are MNHEY and SVGAGI. The CDR3 has 13 amino acids. CDR3 sequence: CASSGTPRNGYTF. CDR3 DNA: TGTGCCAGCAGCGGGACTCCCCGGAATGGCTACACCTTC.

Here the CDR3 reads CASSPGQGWDYGYTF. The CDR3 DNA follows: TGTGCCAGCTCCCCAGGACAGGGATGGGACTATGGCTACACCTTC. V and J are TRBV18 and TRBJ1-2; 8 nucleotides agree with TRBD1. V trimming: 6 bases; J trimming: 3 bases; junction bases outside the gene matches: 9. Germline CDR1 KGHSH, CDR2 LQKENI. There are 15 residues in the CDR3.

The chain combines TRBV7-7 with TRBJ2-6; D is uncertain. V dropped 5 bases and J dropped 5 bases, with 22 bases sitting between them. Germline lookup yields CDR1 SSHAT and CDR2 FNYEAQ (reference sequence). The CDR3 runs to 18 residues. This CDR3 is CASSPLGVPQSRANVLTF. In nucleotides, the CDR3 is TGTGCCAGCAGCCCGCTTGGAGTGCCACAAAGTCGGGCCAACGTCCTGACTTTC.

The chain employs TRBV11-2 and TRBJ2-7, with a possible D match to TRBD1 (6 bases). Trimming stripped 9 bases from V and 2 bases from J, with 20 bases between. This CDR3 is built from 15 residues. Per germline, CDR1 SGHAT and CDR2 FQNNGV. CDR3 protein: CASRRELDRAYEQYF. DNA for the CDR3: TGTGCCAGTCGCCGTGAGTTGGACAGAGCCTACGAGCAGTACTTC.

This clone was observed once. The chain joins TRBV2 to TRBJ2-4; TRBD2 agrees at 8 bases. From germline, CDR1 is SNHLY and CDR2 FYNNEI. The CDR3 loop spans 11 amino acids. V gave up 6 bases and J gave up 15 bases; unmatched junction bases: 7. In nucleotides, the CDR3 is TGTGCCAGCAGCAGCGGGGGCTGGGTGTACTTC. Encoded protein: CASSSGGWVYF.

This clone was observed a single time. This rearrangement joins TRBV12-5 to TRBJ2-7; 10 nucleotides agree with TRBD1. Germline loops: CDR1 LGHNT, CDR2 FRNRAP. Trimming removed 1 base from V and 5 bases from J; junction bases left unmatched: 11. The CDR3 extends over 17 amino acids. The CDR3 protein is CASGLGLPGQGNHEQYF. The CDR3 nucleotides read TGTGCTAGTGGTTTGGGACTCCCGGGACAGGGGAATCACGAGCAGTACTTC.

The chain employs TRBV7-3 and TRBJ1-4; no clear D. The V and J ends lost 2 bases and 3 bases respectively, with 7 bases between them. Germline CDR1 is SGHTA and CDR2 is FQGTGA. This CDR3 spans 14 amino acids. The CDR3 loop reads CASSLGSANEKLFF. The CDR3 DNA follows: TGTGCCAGCAGCTTAGGTTCGGCTAATGAAAAACTGTTTTTT. Together with reference TRBV7-3 and TRBJ1-4, the CDR3 gives the full variable domain: GAGVSQTPSNKVTEKGKYVELRCDPISGHTALYWYRQSLGQGPEFLIYFQGTGAADDSGLPNDRFFAVRPEGSVSTLKIQRTERGDSAVYLCASSLGSANEKLFFGSGTQLSVL.

The chain carries TRBV11-3 and TRBJ2-1, with 8 bases that match TRBD2. Per the germline V gene, CDR1 is SGHNT and CDR2 is YENEEA. The V and J ends lost 1 base and 2 bases, in that order; junction bases with no gene match: 13. The CDR3 has 19 amino acids. Written as DNA, the CDR3 is TGTGCCAGCAGCTTAGGTGCAGGTCGGGGAGCGGGGGCCTACAATGAGCAGTTCTTC. Translating it yields CASSLGAGRGAGAYNEQFF.